The 30 T cell receptor beta chains listed next were all sequenced from one sample in a study of T-cell reconstitution after alpha-beta-depleted transplantation in children. This sample's TCRbeta library carried unique molecular identifier barcodes. Via MiXCR, TCRdb re-called the PCR reads, giving one row per CDR3 protein. This sample has about 980,000 distinct CDR3 sequences, with around 30% found just once. This specimen was PBMCs, mostly from graft donor cells, taken 360 days after TCRalphabeta/CD19-depleted stem cell transplant. These receptors were obtained from a boy under two years old who had a stem cell transplant for SCID, so the T cells may come from the graft donor.

The rearrangement links TRBV12-3 or TRBV12-4 to TRBJ2-1, with D perhaps matching TRBD2 (6 bases). Between the trimmed V and J ends, which lost 5 bases and 3 bases, there was a span of 14 bases. The CDR3 covers 15 residues. For the CDR3, the DNA is TGTGCCAGCAGTCGGACTATCCCCTTCTACAATGAGCAGTTCTTC. This encodes CASSRTIPFYNEQFF.

The genes are TRBV6-4 and TRBJ2-5; 10 nucleotides line up with TRBD2. The CDR3 covers 16 residues. The V gene's germline CDR1 is MRHNA and CDR2 SNTAGT. The J segment lost 5 bases and the V segment lost 5 bases, leaving 11 bases of the junction unmatched. The CDR3 here is CASSIGLAGGSETQYF. The CDR3 region has the DNA TGTGCCAGCAGTATCGGCTTAGCGGGGGGATCGGAGACCCAGTACTTC.

V usage is TRBV7-9 and J usage is TRBJ2-1; weak D call: TRBD2 (7 bases). The CDR3 is made up of 16 amino acids. The germline V gene has CDR1 SEHNR and CDR2 FQNEAQ (reference sequence). Trimming took off 2 bases at V and 0 bases at J, with 11 bases between the two ends. The CDR3 protein is CASSLKGGASYNEQFF. The CDR3, as DNA: TGTGCCAGCAGCTTAAAGGGGGGGGCCTCCTACAATGAGCAGTTCTTC.

This clonotype was counted between two and nine times. This rearrangement joins TRBV10-2 to TRBJ2-1; D gene uncertain. Trimming removed 10 bases at V and 10 bases at J, with 14 bases between. This CDR3 contains 11 residues. CDR1 WSHSY and CDR2 SAAADI come from the germline V gene. The CDR3 is CATRAPLEQFF. The DNA for the CDR3 is TGCGCCACTCGGGCCCCGCTGGAGCAGTTCTTC.

This chain uses TRBV3-1 with TRBJ1-2; D gene unclear. The CDR3 consists of 15 residues. CDR1 and CDR2 from the germline V gene are LGHDT and YNNKEL (reference sequence). The V end lost 0 bases, the J end lost 6 bases, and 14 bases lay between the germline ends. CDR3 amino acids: CASSQDGRGLHGYTF. The CDR3 coding sequence is TGTGCCAGCAGCCAAGACGGTAGAGGACTTCATGGCTACACCTTC.

This clonotype was recorded a few times. The chain joins TRBV5-6 to TRBJ1-1; 7 positions agree with TRBD1. Trimming took 0 bases from V and 4 from J; bases not matched to a gene: 9. CDR3 length: 16 amino acids. In germline, CDR1 is SGHDT, CDR2 YYEEEE. CDR3 nucleotide sequence: TGTGCCAGCAGCTTGGGAGATTTGGGACAGAGCACTGAAGCTTTCTTT. Its protein product is CASSLGDLGQSTEAFF.

This clonotype was counted between two and nine times. V and J are TRBV28 and TRBJ1-2; no clear D gene. CDR1 and CDR2 from the germline V gene are MDHEN and SYDVKM. The CDR3 covers 14 residues. Between the trimmed V and J ends, which lost 6 bases and 6 bases, there was a span of 17 bases. The CDR3 loop reads CASSTLGGSDGYTF. The CDR3, as DNA: TGTGCCAGCAGCACCTTAGGAGGGAGCGATGGCTACACCTTC.

The chain carries TRBV20-1 and TRBJ1-1; D not certain. Germline V CDR1 and CDR2: DFQATT, SNEGSKA (reference sequence). CDR3 size: 13 residues. The V and J ends lost 1 base and 1 base respectively, with 7 bases between them. In DNA form, the CDR3 reads TGCAGTGCTAGAGTCACTCCGAACACTGAAGCTTTCTTT. This encodes CSARVTPNTEAFF.

The V gene is TRBV6-7, the J gene TRBJ2-3; possibly TRBD2 for D (6 bases). Being an ORF, TRBV6-7 has a function that is uncertain. With 0 bases removed from V and 3 bases from J, the gap between germline ends came to 22 bases. This CDR3 has 19 residues. The CDR3 nucleotides read TGTGCCAGCAGTTACTCCCGGACCGCTAGCGCCGGAACGACAGATACGCAGTATTTT. Its translation is CASSYSRTASAGTTDTQYF.

The chain couples TRBV7-3 to TRBJ2-1; D possibly uses TRBD1 or TRBD2 (5 bases each). Germline values: CDR1 SGHTA, CDR2 FQGTGA. This CDR3 region has 16 residues. Trimming pared 5 bases from V and 5 bases from J, leaving 19 bases between. As DNA, the CDR3 is TGTGCCAGCAGCCCTAGCCCGACAGTTAATGACAATGAGCAGTTCTTC. This codes for CASSPSPTVNDNEQFF. The full variable domain, with the rest looked up from reference TRBV7-3 and TRBJ2-1, is GAGVSQTPSNKVTEKGKYVELRCDPISGHTALYWYRQSLGQGPEFLIYFQGTGAADDSGLPNDRFFAVRPEGSVSTLKIQRTERGDSAVYLCASSPSPTVNDNEQFFGPGTRLTVL.

This clonotype appeared a few times. V and J are TRBV27 and TRBJ2-5; no firm D call. The CDR3 has 16 residues. V was trimmed by 0 bases and J by 0 bases, leaving 11 bases between them. The germline V gene has CDR1 MNHEY and CDR2 SMNVEV (reference sequence). The CDR3 is CASSLSLGPNQETQYF. The CDR3 DNA is TGTGCCAGCAGTTTATCTCTCGGACCAAACCAAGAGACCCAGTACTTC.

A few counts support this clonotype. The chain has TRBV20-1 and TRBJ2-2; D possibly matches TRBD1 or TRBD2 (5 bases each). Germline lookup yields CDR1 DFQATT and CDR2 SNEGSKA (reference sequence). V shed 4 bases and J shed 3 bases, with 15 bases lying between them. This CDR3 has 15 residues. Written as DNA, the CDR3 is TGCAGTGCTATTCCCGGGACGGTACACACCGGGGAGCTGTTTTTT. Translating gives CSAIPGTVHTGELFF.

The chain combines TRBV29-1 with TRBJ2-1, with TRBD2 as a possible D gene (5 bases). The CDR3 has 13 amino acids. The V and J ends lost 4 bases and 10 bases respectively, with 17 bases between them. In germline, CDR1 is SQVTM, CDR2 ANQGSEA. The CDR3 bases are TGCAGCGTTGTTGCACGGGGAGCTGGCGAGCAGTTCTTC. This codes for CSVVARGAGEQFF.

Worth noting for this clonotype: A single base separates this from a much larger clone, so it may be a read error. This chain joins TRBV6-1 and TRBJ2-2, with D possibly TRBD1 on 6 matching bases. Germline CDR1 is MNHNS and CDR2 is SASEGT. The length of the CDR3 is 16 residues. V was trimmed by 3 bases and J by 7 bases, leaving 18 bases between them. The CDR3 bases are TGTGCCAGCAGTGACCTGGACAGAGACTTCGGCGGGGAGCTGTTTTTT. Amino acids: CASSDLDRDFGGELFF.

The chain has TRBV20-1 and TRBJ2-1, with D possibly TRBD2 on 6 matching bases. Germline V gives CDR1 DFQATT, CDR2 SNEGSKA (reference sequence). V lost 0 bases and J lost 8, with 23 bases in between. This CDR3 spans 17 amino acids. The CDR3 region has the DNA TGCAGTGCTAGAGATCGGGCTAGCGTACGGTCGGCGGATGAGCAGTTCTTC. Protein sequence: CSARDRASVRSADEQFF.

This clonotype has more than one count but fewer than ten. The chain employs TRBV7-9 and TRBJ1-4, with D hard to call. This CDR3 region has 14 residues. V lost 5 bases and J 0 bases, leaving 7 bases between the germline ends. Germline V gene sequence: CDR1 SEHNR, CDR2 FQNEAQ (reference sequence). Here the CDR3 reads CASSPVSTNEKLFF. CDR3 bases: TGTGCCAGCAGCCCCGTCTCAACTAATGAAAAACTGTTTTTT.

The table lists this clonotype with a count of one. This chain uses TRBV19 with TRBJ1-4; D not resolved. Per germline, CDR1 LNHDA and CDR2 SQIVND (reference sequence). Trimming removed 9 bases at V and 2 bases at J, with 10 bases between. The CDR3 loop spans 13 amino acids. CDR3 in DNA: TGTGCCAGCCAAAGGGATACTAATGAAAAACTGTTTTTT. It yields the protein CASQRDTNEKLFF. The full variable domain, completed using reference TRBV19 and TRBJ1-4, is DGGITQSPKYLFRKEGQNVTLSCEQNLNHDAMYWYRQDPGQGLRLIYYSQIVNDFQKGDIAEGYSVSREKKESFPLTVTSAQKNPTAFYLCASQRDTNEKLFFGSGTQLSVL.

This sequence joins TRBV15 and TRBJ2-3; perhaps TRBD1 as D (5 bases). Trimming took 3 bases from V and 2 from J, leaving 15 bases between them. This CDR3 is 16 amino acids long. CDR1 and CDR2 (germline): LNHNV, YYDKDF (reference sequence). CDR3 amino acids: CATSSAGPSYTDTQYF. The DNA for the CDR3 is TGTGCCACCAGCAGTGCAGGGCCTTCCTACACAGATACGCAGTATTTT.

This chain links TRBV28 with TRBJ2-1; the D gene is possibly TRBD2 (6 bases). Germline V lookup: CDR1 MDHEN, CDR2 SYDVKM. Trimming removed 6 bases at V and 5 bases at J, with 23 bases between. This CDR3 has 17 amino acids. The CDR3 reads CASSFVGGTPLHNEQFF. CDR3 DNA: TGTGCCAGCAGCTTTGTTGGCGGGACCCCCCTGCACAATGAGCAGTTCTTC.

The chain combines TRBV12-3 or TRBV12-4 with TRBJ2-7; TRBD1 matches at 8 bases. Trimming took 5 bases from V and 2 from J; bases not matched to a gene: 11. The CDR3 is made up of 16 amino acids. CDR3 protein: CASSRPGQAAPYEQYF. As DNA, the CDR3 is TGTGCCAGCAGTAGACCGGGACAGGCTGCCCCCTACGAGCAGTACTTC.

The table lists this clonotype with a few counts. J is TRBJ2-4 and V is TRBV24-1; D remains unclear. The CDR3 has 11 residues. The germline V gene encodes CDR1 KGHDR and CDR2 SFDVKD. V dropped 5 bases and J dropped 10 bases, with 8 bases sitting between them. This CDR3 reads CATSANGIQYF. The CDR3 DNA reads TGTGCCACCAGTGCGAATGGGATTCAGTACTTC.

This clonotype has a handful of counts. V gene TRBV13 combines with J gene TRBJ2-7, with 9 bases identical to TRBD2. Trimming took 5 bases from V and 1 from J; bases not matched to a gene: 6. The CDR3 is made up of 15 amino acids. Germline values: CDR1 PRHDT, CDR2 FYEKMQ (reference sequence). CDR3 in amino acids: CASSNLGLASYEQYF. The CDR3, as DNA: TGTGCCAGCAGCAACCTAGGACTAGCGTCCTACGAGCAGTACTTC.

With regard to this clonotype: An end of the junction differs from the germline gene, which may be a read error. The chain employs TRBV6-1 and TRBJ2-2; weak D call: TRBD2 (5 bases). The CDR3 is 14 amino acids. Germline V gene sequence: CDR1 MNHNS, CDR2 SASEGT. The chain's CDR3 is CASRKYGRAGEPFF. The DNA of the CDR3 is TGTGCCAGCAGAAAATACGGACGCGCCGGGGAGCCGTTTTTT.

The sample holds a few counts of this clonotype. The V call is TRBV15, the J call TRBJ2-5; 12 bases align to TRBD2. Trimming cost V 1 base and J 3 bases; bases outside gene matches: 0. The germline V gene encodes CDR1 LNHNV and CDR2 YYDKDF (reference sequence). The CDR3 is made up of 15 amino acids. CDR3 bases: TGTGCCACCAGCAGAGGACTAGCGGGAGAAGAGACCCAGTACTTC. Translation gives CATSRGLAGEETQYF.

The CDR3 DNA reads as TGTGCCAGCAGAGACAGGTTTCGAGACGAGCAGTACTTC. This encodes CASRDRFRDEQYF. The rearrangement links TRBV28 to TRBJ2-7; TRBD1 might be the D (6 bases). Per germline, CDR1 MDHEN and CDR2 SYDVKM. V lost 6 bases to trimming and J lost 5 bases, with 14 bases between them. The CDR3 is 13 residues long.

The table lists this clonotype with a few counts. The chain recombines TRBV25-1 with TRBJ1-1; TRBD1 is a possible D gene (6 bases). The length of the CDR3 is 20 residues. Germline-derived CDR1 and CDR2 are MGHDK and SYGVNS. Trimming took 4 bases from V and 5 from J, leaving 32 bases between them. The DNA of the CDR3 is TGTGCCAGCAGTGGCCGTTATTCCACCGGGACAACGCAAGGAGGGACTGAAGCTTTCTTT. It yields the protein CASSGRYSTGTTQGGTEAFF.

The chain uses TRBV25-1 and TRBJ2-5; D call uncertain. In germline, CDR1 is MGHDK, CDR2 SYGVNS. V gave up 3 bases and J gave up 2 bases, with 4 bases separating them. This CDR3 has 12 amino acids. For the CDR3, the DNA is TGTGCCAGCAGTGACTTTCAAGAGACCCAGTACTTC. Its protein product is CASSDFQETQYF. The whole variable domain, filled in from reference TRBV25-1 and TRBJ2-5, reads EADIYQTPRYLVIGTGKKITLECSQTMGHDKMYWYQQDPGMELHLIHYSYGVNSTEKGDLSSESTVSRIRTEHFPLTLESARPSHTSQYLCASSDFQETQYFGPGTRLLVL.

This clonotype was seen more than once but under ten times. The chain joins TRBV5-5 to TRBJ2-7; 11 bases fit TRBD2. The V gene's germline CDR1 is SGHKS and CDR2 YYEKEE (reference sequence). Trimming cost V 0 bases and J 3 bases; bases outside gene matches: 8. The CDR3 is made up of 17 amino acids. Here the CDR3 reads CASSLDPTSGARYEQYF. DNA for the CDR3: TGTGCCAGCAGCTTGGATCCGACTAGCGGGGCTCGCTACGAGCAGTACTTC. The whole variable domain, remainder taken from reference TRBV5-5 and TRBJ2-7, is DAGVTQSPTHLIKTRGQQVTLRCSPISGHKSVSWYQQVLGQGPQFIFQYYEKEERGRGNFPDRFSARQFPNYSSELNVNALLLGDSALYLCASSLDPTSGARYEQYFGPGTRLTVT.

At least ten counts were recorded for this clonotype. The V call is TRBV12-3 or TRBV12-4, the J call TRBJ1-1, with TRBD1 as a possible D gene (6 bases). CDR3 length equals 17 residues. V was clipped by 6 bases and J by 0 bases, with 20 bases between them. CDR3 in DNA: TGTGCCAGCAGAAAACTCGGGGGACACCAGATGAACACTGAAGCTTTCTTT. Translating it yields CASRKLGGHQMNTEAFF.

The V and J genes are TRBV6-1 and TRBJ2-7, with 9 bases that match TRBD1. Trimming took 0 bases from V and 5 from J; bases not matched to a gene: 5. The CDR3 is 15 residues long. CDR1 is MNHNS, CDR2 SASEGT, per germline. As DNA, the CDR3 is TGTGCCAGCAGTGAAGCGATGGGACAGGGAAACGAGCAGTACTTC. Protein product: CASSEAMGQGNEQYF.